These 21 T cell receptor beta chains originate from one sample sequenced in a study of T cell repertoires in cytomegalovirus infection. MiXCR, run by TCRdb on the reads, gives a single entry per CDR3 protein. The sample has about 890,000 distinct CDR3 sequences, around 30% seen once; the top ten hold over 11%. For these TCRs, the target antigens are not known. The sequences come from cultured CD8+ T cells from PBMCs, collected from culture after CMV antigen stimulation. These receptors were collected from a human donor in good health (CMV status not recorded). Some clones in this sample may be carry-over from other donors' samples.

The chain employs TRBV27 and TRBJ1-6; tentatively, D is TRBD1 (6 bases). The CDR3 is 14 amino acids. The germline CDR1 and CDR2 sequences are MNHEY and SMNVEV (reference sequence). The V gene lost 5 bases and the J gene lost 5 bases, with 10 bases spanning the gap. DNA of the CDR3: TGTGCCAGCAGTCCGGGGGCAGATAATTCACCCCTCCACTTT. This codes for CASSPGADNSPLHF.

Details on this clonotype: This may be a read error, as it is one base from a much larger clone. The chain is built from TRBV5-5 and TRBJ2-7, with D possibly TRBD1 on 5 matching bases. CDR3 size: 12 residues. V lost 4 bases and J lost 3, with 8 bases in between. Germline V CDR1 and CDR2: SGHKS, YYEKEE (reference sequence). This chain's CDR3 is CASSQTDYEQYF. The DNA of the CDR3 is TGTGCCAGCAGCCAGACAGACTACGAGCAGTACTTC.

This clonotype has more than one count but fewer than ten. CDR3 amino acids: CASSVLLYNEQFF. The CDR3 DNA is TGTGCCAGCAGCGTACTCCTTTACAATGAGCAGTTCTTC. The chain recombines TRBV7-2 with TRBJ2-1; D is unclear. Germline assignment: CDR1 SGHTA and CDR2 FQGNSA. Deletions cut 5 bases from V and 4 bases from J, with 9 bases between. The CDR3 spans 13 residues. Together with reference TRBV7-2 and TRBJ2-1, the CDR3 gives the full variable domain: GAGVSQSPSNKVTEKGKDVELRCDPISGHTALYWYRQSLGQGLEFLIYFQGNSAPDKSGLPSDRFSAERTGGSVSTLTIQRTQQEDSAVYLCASSVLLYNEQFFGPGTRLTVL.

The chain joins TRBV6-5 to TRBJ2-3, with D unclear. The CDR3 has 16 residues. CDR1 is MNHEY, CDR2 SVGAGI, per germline. With 0 bases removed from V and 6 bases from J, the gap between germline ends came to 16 bases. CDR3: CASSYSSARSIDTQYF. In nucleotides, the CDR3 is TGTGCCAGCAGTTACTCGAGTGCCCGATCGATTGATACGCAGTATTTT.

This clonotype occurred a few times. This chain uses TRBV12-3 or TRBV12-4 with TRBJ1-1; 7 nucleotides line up with TRBD1. This CDR3 spans 15 amino acids. V lost 2 bases to trimming and J lost 5 bases; unmatched junction nucleotides: 8. The CDR3 coding sequence is TGTGCCAGCAGTTTACCTAACAGGGGAGGAACTGAAGCTTTCTTT. Its translation: CASSLPNRGGTEAFF.

The CDR3 region has the DNA TGCAGTGCTCCTGGGACTAGTTCGAACACCGGGGAGCTGTTTTTT. Translated, it gives CSAPGTSSNTGELFF. V gene TRBV20-1 combines with J gene TRBJ2-2; 8 nucleotides agree with TRBD2. The CDR3 is 15 residues long. CDR1 and CDR2 (germline): DFQATT, SNEGSKA (reference sequence). V shed 5 bases, J shed 0 bases, and the junction held 5 bases outside the gene matches.

This clonotype has more than one count but fewer than ten. The chain employs TRBV10-3 and TRBJ2-7; TRBD1 matches at 10 bases. The V and J ends lost 5 bases and 1 base, in that order; junction bases with no gene match: 2. In germline, CDR1 is ENHRY, CDR2 SYGVKD. The CDR3 sequence is 14 residues long. CDR3 bases: TGTGCCATCAGTCCGGGACAGGGGTCCTACGAGCAGTACTTC. This codes for CAISPGQGSYEQYF.

This chain connects TRBV29-1 to TRBJ1-2; D uncertain. This CDR3 comprises 13 residues. The V and J ends lost 1 base and 3 bases respectively, with 9 bases between them. Germline values: CDR1 SQVTM, CDR2 ANQGSEA. For the CDR3, the DNA is TGCAGCGTTGAAGGAGACGACGACTATGGCTACACCTTC. It specifies CSVEGDDDYGYTF.

The chain couples TRBV6-6 to TRBJ2-2; D remains ambiguous. The CDR3 spans 13 residues. Trimming left V 8 bases short and J 1 base short, with 8 bases between. CDR1 and CDR2 from the germline V gene are MNHNY and SVGAGI (reference sequence). In DNA form, the CDR3 reads TGTGCCAGCGCCGAATTGAACACCGGGGAGCTGTTTTTT. Residues: CASAELNTGELFF.

With regard to this clonotype: Just one base apart from a much larger clone, this may be a read error. The chain couples TRBV7-2 to TRBJ1-1; D perhaps matches TRBD1 (5 bases). Germline V gene sequence: CDR1 SGHTA, CDR2 FQGNSA. The CDR3 length is 13 residues. DNA of the CDR3: TGTGTCAGCAGCTTAGGAGGGGCTGGACTAGCTTTCTTT. Protein sequence: CVSSLGGAGLAFF.

The chain has TRBV12-3 or TRBV12-4 and TRBJ2-5, with D uncertain. The CDR3 runs to 14 residues. The ends were cut back, 8 bases at V and 3 bases at J, with 16 bases in the middle. CDR3 residues: CASCKTMWKETQYF. Here the CDR3 DNA reads TGTGCCAGCTGTAAAACCATGTGGAAAGAGACCCAGTACTTC.

This CDR3 reads CASSPTSGTANYGYTF. Here the CDR3 DNA reads TGTGCCAGCAGCCCAACTTCCGGGACAGCTAACTATGGCTACACCTTC. The chain employs TRBV7-6 and TRBJ1-2, with TRBD1 matching over 7 bases. Losses at the gene ends were 5 bases for V and 0 bases for J; bases not matched to a gene: 9. The CDR3 runs to 16 residues. Germline CDR1 SGHVS, CDR2 FNYEAQ.

This clonotype occurred a few times. The chain is built from TRBV12-3 or TRBV12-4 and TRBJ1-1, with D unclear. Between the trimmed V and J ends, which lost 6 bases and 4 bases, there was a span of 9 bases. This CDR3 region has 12 residues. This chain's CDR3 is CASSLSSTEAFF. The CDR3 DNA is TGTGCCAGCAGCCTTTCATCCACTGAAGCTTTCTTT.

The chain is built from TRBV6-2 or TRBV6-3 and TRBJ2-7, with a possible D match to TRBD2 (5 bases). Trimming cost V 2 bases and J 9 bases, with 11 bases left between them. Germline CDR1 reads MNHEY; CDR2 reads SVGEGT. The CDR3 loop spans 12 amino acids. This chain's CDR3 is CASSYPTGVQYV. The CDR3 DNA follows: TGTGCCAGCAGTTACCCGACCGGGGTGCAGTACGTC.

The gene calls are TRBV10-3 and TRBJ2-1, with D perhaps TRBD2 (6 bases). The CDR3 totals 16 residues. Germline V gives CDR1 ENHRY, CDR2 SYGVKD. V was clipped by 4 bases and J by 7 bases, with 20 bases between them. CDR3 sequence (DNA): TGTGCCATCAGTGTCTCGGCTCAAAAGGCGGGGAATGAGCAGTTCTTC. Protein: CAISVSAQKAGNEQFF.

V usage is TRBV6-5 and J usage is TRBJ2-7; D unresolved. Germline CDR1 is MNHEY and CDR2 is SVGAGI. Trimming pared 0 bases from V and 2 bases from J, leaving 8 bases between. This CDR3 has 14 residues. CDR3 sequence: CASSYSVPPYEQYF. In nucleotides, the CDR3 is TGTGCCAGCAGTTACTCCGTTCCGCCCTACGAGCAGTACTTC.

V and J are TRBV29-1 and TRBJ2-7; no reliable D call. The V gene's germline CDR1 is SQVTM and CDR2 ANQGSEA. The V end lost 3 bases, the J end lost 2 bases, and 14 bases lay between the germline ends. This CDR3 is 14 amino acids long. The CDR3 is CSVDGSGPTYEQYF. The CDR3 DNA reads as TGCAGCGTTGACGGGTCAGGACCTACCTACGAGCAGTACTTC.

This clonotype has more than one count but fewer than ten. The rearrangement links TRBV20-1 to TRBJ2-7; either TRBD1 or TRBD2 may supply D (6 bases each). Looked up from germline, CDR1 is DFQATT and CDR2 is SNEGSKA (reference sequence). The CDR3 totals 15 residues. V lost 1 base to trimming and J lost 4 bases, with 17 bases between them. CDR3 nucleotide sequence: TGCAGTGCTAGAGGGGGGGCAGGGCCGTTATACGAGCAGTACTTC. Translated: CSARGGAGPLYEQYF.

This clonotype was seen more than once but under ten times. This chain joins TRBV12-3 or TRBV12-4 and TRBJ2-5, with D perhaps matching TRBD2 (6 bases). The CDR3 loop spans 14 amino acids. Trimming shortened V by 6 bases and J by 3 bases, and 14 bases separated the two germline ends. CDR3 sequence (DNA): TGTGCCAGCAGCCTCGGGTGGGGGGAAGAGACCCAGTACTTC. Translated: CASSLGWGEETQYF.

The rearrangement joins TRBV20-1 to TRBJ1-1; D ambiguous. From germline, CDR1 is DFQATT and CDR2 SNEGSKA (reference sequence). The CDR3 totals 11 residues. Between the trimmed V and J ends, which lost 7 bases and 2 bases, there was a span of 8 bases. The CDR3 coding sequence is TGCAGTGACGACGCCAACACTGAAGCTTTCTTT. This gives the protein CSDDANTEAFF.

This clonotype was seen ten or more times. The J gene is TRBJ2-5, the V gene TRBV7-8, with 13 bases fitting TRBD2. Germline V CDR1 and CDR2: SGHVS, FQNEAQ. The junction had 7 bases not matched to a gene; V was cut back by 4 bases and J by 2 bases. This CDR3 has 17 amino acids. CDR3 in amino acids: CASSSHLLAGGQETQYF. In DNA, the CDR3 is TGTGCCAGCAGCTCGCACCTACTAGCGGGGGGGCAAGAGACCCAGTACTTC.